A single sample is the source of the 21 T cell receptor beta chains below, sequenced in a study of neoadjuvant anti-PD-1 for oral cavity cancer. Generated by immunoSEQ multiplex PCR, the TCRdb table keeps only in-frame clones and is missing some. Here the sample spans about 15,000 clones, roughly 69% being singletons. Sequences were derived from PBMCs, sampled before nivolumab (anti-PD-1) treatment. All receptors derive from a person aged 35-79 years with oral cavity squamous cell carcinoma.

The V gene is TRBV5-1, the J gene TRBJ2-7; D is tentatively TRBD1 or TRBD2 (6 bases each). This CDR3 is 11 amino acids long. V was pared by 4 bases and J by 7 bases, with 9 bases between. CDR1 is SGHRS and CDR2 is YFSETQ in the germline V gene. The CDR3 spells CASSGGGEQYF. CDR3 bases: TGCGCCAGCAGCGGAGGGGGGGAGCAGTACTTC.

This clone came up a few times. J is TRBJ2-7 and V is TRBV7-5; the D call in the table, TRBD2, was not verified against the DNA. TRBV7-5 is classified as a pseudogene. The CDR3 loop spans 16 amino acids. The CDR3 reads CARSSGAGGPGWEQYF. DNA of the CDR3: TGTGCCAGAAGCTCAGGGGCGGGAGGGCCTGGTTGGGAGCAGTACTTC.

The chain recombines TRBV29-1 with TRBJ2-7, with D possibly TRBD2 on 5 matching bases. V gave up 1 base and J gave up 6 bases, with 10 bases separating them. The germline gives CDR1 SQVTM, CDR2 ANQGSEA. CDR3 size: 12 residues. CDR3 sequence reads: CSVEAPAGEQYF. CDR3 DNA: TGCAGCGTTGAAGCCCCGGCGGGCGAGCAGTACTTC.

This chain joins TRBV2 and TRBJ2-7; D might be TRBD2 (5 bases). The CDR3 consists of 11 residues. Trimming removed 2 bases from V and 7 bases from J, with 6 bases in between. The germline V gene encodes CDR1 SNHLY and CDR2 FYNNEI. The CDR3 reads CASSESGEQYF. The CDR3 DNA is TGTGCCAGCAGTGAATCGGGAGAGCAGTACTTC.

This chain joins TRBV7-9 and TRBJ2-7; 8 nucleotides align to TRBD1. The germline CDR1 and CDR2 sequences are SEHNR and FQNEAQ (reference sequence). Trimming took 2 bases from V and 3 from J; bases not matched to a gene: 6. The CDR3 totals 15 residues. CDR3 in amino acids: CASSLSLGTGYEQYF. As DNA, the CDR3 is TGTGCCAGCAGCTTAAGCCTCGGGACAGGCTACGAGCAGTACTTC.

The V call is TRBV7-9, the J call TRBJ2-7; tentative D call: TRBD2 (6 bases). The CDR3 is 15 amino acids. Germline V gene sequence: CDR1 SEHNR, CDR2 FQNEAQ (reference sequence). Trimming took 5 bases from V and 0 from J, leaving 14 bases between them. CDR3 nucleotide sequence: TGTGCCAGCAGCCCTTCACTAGCAGGCTCCTACGAGCAGTACTTC. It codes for CASSPSLAGSYEQYF.

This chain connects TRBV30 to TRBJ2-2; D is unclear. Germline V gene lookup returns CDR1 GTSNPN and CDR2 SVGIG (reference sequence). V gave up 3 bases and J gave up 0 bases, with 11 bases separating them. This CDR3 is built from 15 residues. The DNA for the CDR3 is TGTGCCTGGAGACAAGGGCAGGCGAACACCGGGGAGCTGTTTTTT. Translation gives CAWRQGQANTGELFF.

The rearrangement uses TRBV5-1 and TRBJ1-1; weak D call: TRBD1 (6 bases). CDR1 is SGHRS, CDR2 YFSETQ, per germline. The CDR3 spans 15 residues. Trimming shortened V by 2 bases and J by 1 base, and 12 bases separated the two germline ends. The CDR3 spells CASSFLQGPNTEAFF. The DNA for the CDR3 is TGCGCCAGCAGCTTCCTACAGGGCCCGAACACTGAAGCTTTCTTT. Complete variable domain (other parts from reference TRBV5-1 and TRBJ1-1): KAGVTQTPRYLIKTRGQQVTLSCSPISGHRSVSWYQQTPGQGLQFLFEYFSETQRNKGNFPGRFSGRQFSNSRSEMNVSTLELGDSALYLCASSFLQGPNTEAFFGQGTRLTVV.

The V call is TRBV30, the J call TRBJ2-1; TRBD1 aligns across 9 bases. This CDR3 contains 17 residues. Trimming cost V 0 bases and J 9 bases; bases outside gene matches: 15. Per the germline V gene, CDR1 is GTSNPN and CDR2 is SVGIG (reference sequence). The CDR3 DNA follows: TGTGCCTGGAGTGTAAGGACAGGGGTGAGGAATGGCGGTGAGCAGTTCTTC. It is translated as CAWSVRTGVRNGGEQFF.

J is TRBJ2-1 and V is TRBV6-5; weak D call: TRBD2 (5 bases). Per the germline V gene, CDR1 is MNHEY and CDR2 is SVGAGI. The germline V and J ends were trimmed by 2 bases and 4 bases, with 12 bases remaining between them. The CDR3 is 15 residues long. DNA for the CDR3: TGTGCCAGCAGTTACGGACTGAGTATGTACAATGAGCAGTTCTTC. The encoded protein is CASSYGLSMYNEQFF.

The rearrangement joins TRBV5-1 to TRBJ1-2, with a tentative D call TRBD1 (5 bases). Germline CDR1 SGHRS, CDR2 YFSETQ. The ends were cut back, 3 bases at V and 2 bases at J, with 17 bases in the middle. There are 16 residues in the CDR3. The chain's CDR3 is CASSSRDGRGNYGYTF. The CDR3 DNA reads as TGCGCCAGCAGCTCGCGGGACGGCCGGGGGAACTATGGCTACACCTTC.

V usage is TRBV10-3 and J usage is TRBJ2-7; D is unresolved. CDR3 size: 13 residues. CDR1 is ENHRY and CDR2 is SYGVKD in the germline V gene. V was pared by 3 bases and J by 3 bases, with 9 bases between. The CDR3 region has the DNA TGTGCCATCAGTGACGGGCCCCTCTACGAGCAGTACTTC. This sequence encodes CAISDGPLYEQYF.

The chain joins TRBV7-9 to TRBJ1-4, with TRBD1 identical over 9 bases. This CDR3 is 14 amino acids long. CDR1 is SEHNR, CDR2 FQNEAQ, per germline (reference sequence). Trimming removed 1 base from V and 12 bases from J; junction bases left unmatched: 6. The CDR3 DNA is TGTGCCAGCAGCTTAGGGGGACAGGGAACCGAACTGTTTTTT. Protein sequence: CASSLGGQGTELFF.

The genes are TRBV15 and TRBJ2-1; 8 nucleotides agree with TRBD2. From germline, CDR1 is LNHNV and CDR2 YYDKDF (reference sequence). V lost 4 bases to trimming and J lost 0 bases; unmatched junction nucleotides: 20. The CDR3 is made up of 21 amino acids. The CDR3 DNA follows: TGTGCCACCAGCACCCCGCCGTGGGGGGCGGGAGGCCAAAGCTCCTACAATGAGCAGTTCTTC. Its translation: CATSTPPWGAGGQSSYNEQFF.

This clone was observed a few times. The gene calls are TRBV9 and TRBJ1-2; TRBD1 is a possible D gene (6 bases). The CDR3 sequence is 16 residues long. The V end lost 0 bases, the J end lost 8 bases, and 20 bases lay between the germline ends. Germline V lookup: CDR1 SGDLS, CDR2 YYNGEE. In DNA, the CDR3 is TGTGCCAGCAGCGTAGGGAAACAGGGCCTCCAGGGGGGCTACACCTTC. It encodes CASSVGKQGLQGGYTF.

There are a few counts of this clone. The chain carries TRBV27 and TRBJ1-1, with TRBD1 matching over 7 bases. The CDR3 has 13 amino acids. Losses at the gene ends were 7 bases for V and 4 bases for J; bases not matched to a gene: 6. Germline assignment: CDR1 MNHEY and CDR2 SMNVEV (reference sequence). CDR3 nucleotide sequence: TGTGCCAGCACAATCAGGGGGGGCACTGAAGCTTTCTTT. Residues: CASTIRGGTEAFF.

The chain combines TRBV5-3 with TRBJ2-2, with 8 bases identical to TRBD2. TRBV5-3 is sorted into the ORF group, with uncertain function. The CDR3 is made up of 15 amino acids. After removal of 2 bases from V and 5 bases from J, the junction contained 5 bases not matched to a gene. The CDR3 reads CARSFYGRGTGELFF. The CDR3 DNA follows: TGTGCCAGAAGCTTTTACGGGAGGGGTACCGGGGAGCTGTTTTTT.

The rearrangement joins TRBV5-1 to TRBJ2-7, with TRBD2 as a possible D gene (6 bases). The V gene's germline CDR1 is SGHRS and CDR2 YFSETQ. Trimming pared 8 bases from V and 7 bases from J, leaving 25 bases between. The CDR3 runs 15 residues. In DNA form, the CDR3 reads TGCGCCAGTTCCGTTAGCGGCTCCAACATGGGTGAGCAGTACTTC. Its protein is CASSVSGSNMGEQYF. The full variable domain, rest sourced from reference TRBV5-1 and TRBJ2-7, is KAGVTQTPRYLIKTRGQQVTLSCSPISGHRSVSWYQQTPGQGLQFLFEYFSETQRNKGNFPGRFSGRQFSNSRSEMNVSTLELGDSALYLCASSVSGSNMGEQYFGPGTRLTVT.

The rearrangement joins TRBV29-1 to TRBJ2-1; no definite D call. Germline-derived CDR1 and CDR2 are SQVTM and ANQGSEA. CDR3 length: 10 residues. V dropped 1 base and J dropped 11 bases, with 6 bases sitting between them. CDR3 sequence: CSVEGQQQFF. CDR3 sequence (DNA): TGCAGCGTTGAAGGACAACAGCAGTTCTTC.

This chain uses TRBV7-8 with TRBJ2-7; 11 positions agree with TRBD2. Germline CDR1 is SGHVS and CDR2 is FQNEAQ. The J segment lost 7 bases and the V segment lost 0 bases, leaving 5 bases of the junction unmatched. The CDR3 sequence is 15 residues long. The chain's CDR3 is CASSLAWGLAEEQYF. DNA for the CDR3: TGTGCCAGCAGCTTAGCGTGGGGACTAGCGGAAGAGCAGTACTTC.

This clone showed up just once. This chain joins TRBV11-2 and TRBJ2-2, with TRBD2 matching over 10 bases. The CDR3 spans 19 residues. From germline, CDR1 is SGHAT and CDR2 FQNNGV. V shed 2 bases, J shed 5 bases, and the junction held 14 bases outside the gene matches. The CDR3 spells CASSLIQAGGIGQTGELFF. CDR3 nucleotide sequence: TGTGCCAGCAGCTTAATCCAAGCGGGAGGGATCGGACAGACCGGGGAGCTGTTTTTT.